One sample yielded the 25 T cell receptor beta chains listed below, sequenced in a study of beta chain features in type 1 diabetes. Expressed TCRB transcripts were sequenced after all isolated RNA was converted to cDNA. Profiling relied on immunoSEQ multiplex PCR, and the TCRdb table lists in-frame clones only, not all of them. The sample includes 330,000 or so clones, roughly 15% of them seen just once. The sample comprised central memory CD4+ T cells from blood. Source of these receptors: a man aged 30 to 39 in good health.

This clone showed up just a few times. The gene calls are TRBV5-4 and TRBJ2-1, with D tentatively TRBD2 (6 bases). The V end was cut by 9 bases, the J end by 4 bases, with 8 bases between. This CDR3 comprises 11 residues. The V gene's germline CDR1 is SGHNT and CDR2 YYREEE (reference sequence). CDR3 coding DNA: TGTGCCACCCGGGGGTACAATGAGCAGTTCTTC. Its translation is CATRGYNEQFF.

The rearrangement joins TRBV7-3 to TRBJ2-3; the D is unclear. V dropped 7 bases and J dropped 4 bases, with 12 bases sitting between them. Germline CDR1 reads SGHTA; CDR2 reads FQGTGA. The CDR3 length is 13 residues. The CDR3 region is CASTETGADTQYF. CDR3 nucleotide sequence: TGTGCCAGCACCGAGACTGGCGCAGATACGCAGTATTTT.

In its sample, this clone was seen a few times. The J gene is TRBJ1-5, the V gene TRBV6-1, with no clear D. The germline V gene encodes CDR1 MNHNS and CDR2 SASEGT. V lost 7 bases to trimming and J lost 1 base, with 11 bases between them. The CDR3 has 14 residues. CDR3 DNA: TGTGCCAGCAAAGGCGGAGCCAGCAATCAGCCCCAGCATTTT. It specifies CASKGGASNQPQHF.

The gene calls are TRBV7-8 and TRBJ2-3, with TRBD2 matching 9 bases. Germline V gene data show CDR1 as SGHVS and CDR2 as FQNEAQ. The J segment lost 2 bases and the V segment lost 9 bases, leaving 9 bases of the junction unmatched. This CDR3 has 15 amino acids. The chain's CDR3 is CASTSLAGFTDTQYF. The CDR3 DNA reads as TGTGCCAGTACTTCTCTAGCGGGGTTCACAGATACGCAGTATTTT. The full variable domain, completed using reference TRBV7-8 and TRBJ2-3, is GAGVSQSPRYKVAKRGQDVALRCDPISGHVSLFWYQQALGQGPEFLTYFQNEAQLDKSGLPSDRFFAERPEGSVSTLKIQRTQQEDSAVYLCASTSLAGFTDTQYFGPGTRLTVL.

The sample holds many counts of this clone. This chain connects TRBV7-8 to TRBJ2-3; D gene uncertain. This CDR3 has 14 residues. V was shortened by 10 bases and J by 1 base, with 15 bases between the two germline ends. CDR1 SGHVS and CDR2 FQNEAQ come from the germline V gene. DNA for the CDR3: TGTGCCACCAACCGCGCCAGACGCACAGATACGCAGTATTTT. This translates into CATNRARRTDTQYF.

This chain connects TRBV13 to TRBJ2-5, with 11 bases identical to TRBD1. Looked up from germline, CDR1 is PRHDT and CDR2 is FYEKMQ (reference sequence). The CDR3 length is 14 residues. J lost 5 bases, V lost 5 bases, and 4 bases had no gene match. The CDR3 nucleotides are TGTGCCAGCAGCGACCGGGACAGGGGGGAGACCCAGTACTTC. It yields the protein CASSDRDRGETQYF.

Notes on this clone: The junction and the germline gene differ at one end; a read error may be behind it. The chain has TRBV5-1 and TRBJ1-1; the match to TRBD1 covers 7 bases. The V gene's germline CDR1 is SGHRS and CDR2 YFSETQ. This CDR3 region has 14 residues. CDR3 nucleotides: TGCGCCAGCAGCTTCCGGGACAGCAGCACTGGAGCTTTCTTT. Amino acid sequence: CASSFRDSSTGAFF.

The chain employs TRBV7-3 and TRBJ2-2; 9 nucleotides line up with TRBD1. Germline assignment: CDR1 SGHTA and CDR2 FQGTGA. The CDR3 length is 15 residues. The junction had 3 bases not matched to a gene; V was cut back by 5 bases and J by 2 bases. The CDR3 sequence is CASSRDRVNTGELFF. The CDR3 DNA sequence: TGTGCCAGCAGCCGGGACAGGGTCAACACCGGGGAGCTGTTTTTT.

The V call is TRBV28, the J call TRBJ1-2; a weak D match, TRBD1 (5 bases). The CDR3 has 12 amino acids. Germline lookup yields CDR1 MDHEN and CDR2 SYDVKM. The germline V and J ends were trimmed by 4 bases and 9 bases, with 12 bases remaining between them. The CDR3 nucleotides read TGTGCCAGCAGTTCCCGAACAGGAAGCTACACCTTC. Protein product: CASSSRTGSYTF.

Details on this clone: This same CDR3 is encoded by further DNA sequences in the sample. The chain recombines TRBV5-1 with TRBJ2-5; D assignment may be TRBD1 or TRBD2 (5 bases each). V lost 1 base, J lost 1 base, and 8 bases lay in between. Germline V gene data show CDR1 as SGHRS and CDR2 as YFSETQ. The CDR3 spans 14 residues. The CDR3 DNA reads TGCGCCAGCAGCTTGACCGGGGCCCAAGAGACCCAGTACTTC. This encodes CASSLTGAQETQYF.

CDR3 protein: CASTIKTGGTEAFF. DNA for the CDR3: TGTGCCAGCACCATTAAGACAGGGGGCACTGAAGCTTTCTTT. The rearrangement joins TRBV5-6 to TRBJ1-1; TRBD1 agrees at 9 bases. CDR3 size: 14 residues. Germline-derived CDR1 and CDR2 are SGHDT and YYEEEE. Trimming cost V 6 bases and J 4 bases; bases outside gene matches: 7.

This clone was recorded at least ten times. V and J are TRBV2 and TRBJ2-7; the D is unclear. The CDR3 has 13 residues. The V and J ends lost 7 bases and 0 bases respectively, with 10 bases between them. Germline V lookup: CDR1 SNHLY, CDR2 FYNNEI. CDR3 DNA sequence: TGTGCCAGCAAGAGTTTGTCCTCCTACGAGCAGTACGTC. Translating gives CASKSLSSYEQYV.

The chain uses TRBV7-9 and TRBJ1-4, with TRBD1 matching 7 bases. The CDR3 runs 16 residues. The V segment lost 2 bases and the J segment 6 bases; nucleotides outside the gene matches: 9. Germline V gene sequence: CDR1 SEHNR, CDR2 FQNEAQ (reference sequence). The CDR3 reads CASSLISGTAYEKLFF. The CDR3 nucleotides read TGTGCCAGCAGCTTAATATCCGGGACAGCCTATGAAAAACTGTTTTTT.

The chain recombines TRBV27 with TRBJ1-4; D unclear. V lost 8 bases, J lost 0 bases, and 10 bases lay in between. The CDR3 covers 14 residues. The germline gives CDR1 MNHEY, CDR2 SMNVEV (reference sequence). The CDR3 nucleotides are TGTGCCAGCCAGTCGCAGGCAACTAATGAAAAACTGTTTTTT. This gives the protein CASQSQATNEKLFF.

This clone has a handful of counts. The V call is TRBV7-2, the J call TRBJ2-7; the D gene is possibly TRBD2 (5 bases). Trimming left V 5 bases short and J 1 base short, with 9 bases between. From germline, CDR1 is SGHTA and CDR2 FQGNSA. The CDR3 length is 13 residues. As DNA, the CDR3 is TGTGCCAGCAGCACCCCGGGGTCCTACGAGCAGTACGTC. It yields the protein CASSTPGSYEQYV.

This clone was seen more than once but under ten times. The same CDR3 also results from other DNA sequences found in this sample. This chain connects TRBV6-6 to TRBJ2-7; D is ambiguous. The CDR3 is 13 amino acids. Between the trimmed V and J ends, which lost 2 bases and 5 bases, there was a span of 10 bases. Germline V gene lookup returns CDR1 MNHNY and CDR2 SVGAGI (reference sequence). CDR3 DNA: TGTGCCAGCAGTTACGACGGTTTCCACGAGCAGTACGTC. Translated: CASSYDGFHEQYV.

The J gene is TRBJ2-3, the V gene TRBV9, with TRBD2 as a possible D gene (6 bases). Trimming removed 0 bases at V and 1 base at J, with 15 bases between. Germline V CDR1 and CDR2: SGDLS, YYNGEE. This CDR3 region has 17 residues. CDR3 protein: CASSVGRVASGTDTQYF. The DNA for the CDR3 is TGTGCCAGCAGCGTAGGTCGAGTGGCTAGCGGCACAGATACGCAGTATTTT.

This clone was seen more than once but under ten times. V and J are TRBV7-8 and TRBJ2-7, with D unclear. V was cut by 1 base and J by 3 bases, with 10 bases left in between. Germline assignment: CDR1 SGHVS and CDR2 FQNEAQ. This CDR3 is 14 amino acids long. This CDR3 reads CASSLDHGRYEQYF. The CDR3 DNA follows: TGTGCCAGCAGCTTAGATCACGGGCGCTACGAGCAGTACTTC.

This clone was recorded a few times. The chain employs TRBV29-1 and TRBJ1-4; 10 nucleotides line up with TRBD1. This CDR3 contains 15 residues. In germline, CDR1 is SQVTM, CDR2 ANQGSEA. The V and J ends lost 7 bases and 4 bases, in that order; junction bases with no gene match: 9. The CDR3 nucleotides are TGCAGCGCCAAAGGACAGGGGGGGATTAATGAAAAACTGTTTTTT. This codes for CSAKGQGGINEKLFF.

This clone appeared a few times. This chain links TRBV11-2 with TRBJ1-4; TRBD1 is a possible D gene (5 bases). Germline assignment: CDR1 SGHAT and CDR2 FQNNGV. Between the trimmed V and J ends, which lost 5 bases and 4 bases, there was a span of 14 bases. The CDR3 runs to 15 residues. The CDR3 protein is CASSHRQRGNEKLFF. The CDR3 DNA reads TGTGCCAGCAGCCACCGACAGAGGGGTAATGAAAAACTGTTTTTT.

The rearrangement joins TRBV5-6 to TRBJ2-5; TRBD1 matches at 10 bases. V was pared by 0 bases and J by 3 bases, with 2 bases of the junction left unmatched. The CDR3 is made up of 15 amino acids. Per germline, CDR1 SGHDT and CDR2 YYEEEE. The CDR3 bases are TGTGCCAGCAGCTTGGGCGGGACAGGGGAAGAGACCCAGTACTTC. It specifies CASSLGGTGEETQYF.

Here the CDR3 reads CASRKETGYGNEQFF. CDR3 nucleotides: TGTGCCAGCAGAAAAGAGACAGGGTATGGGAATGAGCAGTTCTTC. The chain couples TRBV27 to TRBJ2-1; 7 bases are a match to TRBD1. Trimming at V came to 6 bases and at J to 7 bases, leaving 12 bases not matched to a gene. CDR1 and CDR2 from the germline V gene are MNHEY and SMNVEV (reference sequence). This CDR3 is built from 15 residues.

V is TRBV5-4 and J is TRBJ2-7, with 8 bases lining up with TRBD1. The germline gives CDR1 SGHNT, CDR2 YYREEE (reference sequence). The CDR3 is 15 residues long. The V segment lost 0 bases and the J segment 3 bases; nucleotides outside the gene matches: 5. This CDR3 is CASSLGTGMGYEQYF. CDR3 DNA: TGTGCCAGCAGCTTGGGGACAGGGATGGGCTACGAGCAGTACTTC.

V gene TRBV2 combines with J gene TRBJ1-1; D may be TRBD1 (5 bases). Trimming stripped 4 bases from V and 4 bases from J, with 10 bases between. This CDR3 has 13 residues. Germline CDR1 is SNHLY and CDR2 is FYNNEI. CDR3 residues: CASSVGVGTEAFF. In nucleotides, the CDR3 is TGTGCCAGCAGTGTAGGGGTGGGCACTGAAGCTTTCTTT.

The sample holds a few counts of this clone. CDR3 bases: TGTGCCAGCAGTTACGGGACAGCGAACACCGGGGAGCTGTTTTTT. This translates into CASSYGTANTGELFF. The rearrangement links TRBV25-1 to TRBJ2-2, with TRBD1 matching over 7 bases. CDR1 is MGHDK, CDR2 SYGVNS, per germline. Losses at the gene ends were 5 bases for V and 0 bases for J; bases not matched to a gene: 3. The CDR3 loop spans 15 amino acids.